This T cell receptor beta chain was sequenced during a study of post-analysis software for immune sequencing data (dated by TCRdb to 2015 to 2017). Regarding the study in general: Relapsing-remitting, secondary progressive and progressive-relapsing multiple sclerosis were recorded as disease courses, and subtype annotation was lacking for some patients. The patient repertoires were compared against approximately ten previously published healthy control repertoires obtained from donors aged about 6 to 27 years. A subset of samples was prepared in parallel using single-end sample barcoding, then pooled and co-amplified after Illumina adapter ligation.

The library was obtained by PCR. The instrument given in TCRdb is Illumina HiSeq 2500. To reduce PCR and sequencing biases, unique molecular identifiers were built into the TCR beta cDNA libraries. Some 500,000 cDNA molecules were obtained per 1 to 10 million input T cells, so each molecule approximated one T cell. The patient libraries were prepared and sequenced using the same protocol as the earlier healthy control dataset. Within a given batch, samples were prepared together, multiplexed and sequenced on the same HiSeq lane. For the original study's pipeline: MIGEC handled the raw barcoded reads, throwing out single-read molecular identifier groups before consensus assembly and CDR3 extraction. Clonotype tables were post-analysed with VDJtools, and diversity was normalized by down-sampling all datasets to the smallest sample size. Repertoire overlap clustering matched CDR3 amino acid but not nucleotide sequences to correct batch-related cross-sample contamination. TCRdb itself trimmed the public reads at Q25 with fastp, ran MiXCR and retained productive beta chains. Identical CDR3 proteins give one entry, which carries the most common genes and DNA. What appears here as the V and J calls and clone size reflects TCRdb's work, not the paper's. This sample holds hundreds of thousands of distinct CDR3 sequences; about 32% were observed only once. In total, the top ten clones hold under 0.7% of the sample.

Taken from cysteine to phenylalanine, the CDR3 has 13 residues. Only the CDR3 portion is preserved as DNA: 39 bases, with reading frame beginning at the first base. The paper as a whole reports these results and caveats: Normalized Chao1 diversity was significantly lower in multiple sclerosis patients than controls, suggesting substantial peripheral T-cell clonal expansion. The multiple sclerosis patient group was slightly younger than the control group. Direct clustering with F measure revealed strong co-clustering of samples prepared in the same batch, which led to a batch-effect correction. Patients showed significantly higher frequencies than controls for several TRBV segments, among them TRBV5-6, TRBV5-1 and TRBV20-1.

With regard to this clonotype: Its antigen has not been determined. A junction boundary mismatches the germline segment, possibly from a read error.

TCR beta repertoires were profiled from peripheral blood of more than ten young patients with multiple sclerosis to demonstrate the VDJtools post-analysis software. The multiple sclerosis patients were children and adolescents between roughly 6 and 17 years of age. The chain couples TRBV12-3 or TRBV12-4 to TRBJ2-3, with the identity of the D gene unclear. The sequence came from a girl under 18 with multiple sclerosis. The sequencing input was blood. The nucleotides read TGTGCCAGCAGCCCTGGGATCACAGATGCGCAGTATTTT. This codes for CASSPGITDAQYF.